The rows below give T cell receptor beta chains drawn from one sample of a study of T cell repertoires in cytomegalovirus infection. TCRdb reprocessed the reads with MiXCR, giving one entry per CDR3 protein. The table includes approximately 490,000 distinct CDR3 sequences, roughly 12% detected once. Sequenced material: PBMCs. The receptors shown here come from a human donor in good health (CMV status not recorded). Some clones in this sample may be carry-over from other donors' samples. The CDR3 runs from the conserved cysteine through the conserved F or W. The order of the fields is clone size, J gene, D gene, V gene, CDR3 protein, CDR3 DNA. The D gene is left open where the match is weak. Clone size is shown for a subset of rows, as once, few, many or a class of expanded clone.

size: NA; J: TRBJ2-7; D: TRBD1; V: TRBV29-1; CDR3: CSVVRTGDYEQYF; DNA: TGCAGCGTTGTTAGGACAGGGGATTACGAGCAGTACTTC
size: many; J: TRBJ1-3; D: NA; V: TRBV12-3/TRBV12-4; CDR3: CASRENPGNTIYF; DNA: TGTGCCAGCAGGGAGAACCCTGGAAACACCATATATTTT
size: many; J: TRBJ2-7; D: NA; V: TRBV7-9; CDR3: CASSSTGGKGTLGRRTYEQYF; DNA: TGTGCCAGCAGCTCCACGGGGGGCAAGGGGACCTTGGGACGACGGACCTACGAGCAGTACTTC
size: many; J: TRBJ2-5; D: TRBD1; V: TRBV28; CDR3: CASSFWGTGRETQYF; DNA: TGTGCCAGCAGTTTTTGGGGGACAGGGAGAGAGACCCAGTACTTC
size: NA; J: TRBJ1-4; D: NA; V: TRBV30; CDR3: CAWSVSGGASRAREKLFF; DNA: TGTGCCTGGAGTGTGAGCGGCGGCGCCTCCCGGGCAAGAGAAAAACTGTTTTTT
size: many; J: TRBJ2-1; D: TRBD2; V: TRBV7-9; CDR3: CASSTPRRGDGNEQFF; DNA: TGTGCCAGCAGCACCCCTCGGCGGGGGGACGGCAATGAGCAGTTCTTC
size: many; J: TRBJ2-3; D: NA; V: TRBV7-9; CDR3: CASSLAGGPTDTQYF; DNA: TGTGCCAGCAGCTTAGCGGGGGGACCCACAGATACGCAGTATTTT
size: many; J: TRBJ2-3; D: NA; V: TRBV15; CDR3: CATSSKKSGDTQYF; DNA: TGTGCCACCAGCAGCAAGAAAAGCGGGGATACGCAGTATTTT
size: many; J: TRBJ1-2; D: NA; V: TRBV11-2; CDR3: CASSLGEVRGVNYGYTF; DNA: TGTGCCAGCAGCTTAGGGGAAGTCCGAGGGGTTAACTATGGCTACACCTTC
size: NA; J: TRBJ2-1; D: TRBD2; V: TRBV20-1; CDR3: CSAASGRFDEQFF; DNA: TGCAGTGCTGCTAGCGGGAGATTTGATGAGCAGTTCTTC
size: NA; J: TRBJ1-1; D: NA; V: TRBV14; CDR3: CASSQDIRRSEAFF; DNA: TGTGCCAGCAGCCAAGATATTCGGCGGTCTGAAGCTTTCTTT
size: many; J: TRBJ2-1; D: TRBD2; V: TRBV20-1; CDR3: CSAPGAGGPYNEQFF; DNA: TGCAGTGCCCCTGGTGCGGGAGGCCCCTACAATGAGCAGTTCTTC
size: many; J: TRBJ2-3; D: TRBD2; V: TRBV7-8; CDR3: CASSLEAGGPDTQYF; DNA: TGTGCCAGCAGCTTAGAGGCGGGAGGGCCGGATACGCAGTATTTT
size: many; J: TRBJ1-2; D: TRBD1; V: TRBV11-2; CDR3: CASSLIRGTEGYTF; DNA: TGTGCCAGCAGCTTGATCAGGGGGACAGAAGGCTACACCTTC
size: few; J: TRBJ2-3; D: TRBD1; V: TRBV11-2; CDR3: CASSLDRGHGDTQYF; DNA: TGTGCCAGCAGCTTGGACAGGGGGCACGGGGATACGCAGTATTTT
size: many; J: TRBJ2-3; D: TRBD2; V: TRBV7-2; CDR3: CASSLGQRGTDTQYF; DNA: TGTGCCAGCAGCTTAGGGCAGCGGGGAACAGATACGCAGTATTTT
size: few; J: TRBJ2-3; D: NA; V: TRBV28; CDR3: CASSPVAAGAADTQYF; DNA: TGTGCCAGCAGTCCGGTAGCGGCTGGGGCGGCAGATACGCAGTATTTT
size: medium-sized; J: TRBJ2-3; D: TRBD2; V: TRBV7-2; CDR3: CASSLGLAGGVSTDTQYF; DNA: TGTGCCAGCAGCTTGGGACTAGCGGGGGGGGTGTCAACAGATACGCAGTATTTT
size: few; J: TRBJ2-7; D: TRBD1; V: TRBV7-6; CDR3: CASSPGTGEYEQYF; DNA: TGTGCCAGCAGCCCCGGGACAGGGGAGTACGAGCAGTACTTC
size: many; J: TRBJ2-3; D: NA; V: TRBV6-1; CDR3: CASSETVAGSTDTQYF; DNA: TGTGCCAGCAGTGAAACGGTAGCAGGTAGCACAGATACGCAGTATTTT
size: few; J: TRBJ2-5; D: NA; V: TRBV20-1; CDR3: CSASGETQYF; DNA: TGCAGTGCTAGCGGGGAGACCCAGTACTTC
size: many; J: TRBJ2-2; D: NA; V: TRBV7-9; CDR3: CASSSRMTTGELFF; DNA: TGTGCCAGCAGCTCTAGGATGACCACCGGGGAGCTGTTTTTT
size: many; J: TRBJ2-3; D: TRBD2; V: TRBV7-2; CDR3: CASSLGLAGVTDTQYF; DNA: TGTGCCAGCAGCTTGGGACTAGCGGGAGTCACAGATACGCAGTATTTT
size: many; J: TRBJ2-1; D: NA; V: TRBV7-2; CDR3: CASSLSKSSYNEQFF; DNA: TGTGCCAGCAGCTTATCAAAGTCCTCCTACAATGAGCAGTTCTTC
size: few; J: TRBJ2-7; D: NA; V: TRBV10-3; CDR3: CAISIRDLAPYEQYF; DNA: TGTGCCATCAGTATCCGGGACCTAGCGCCCTACGAGCAGTACTTC
size: many; J: TRBJ1-5; D: TRBD1; V: TRBV2; CDR3: CASSSQGAFGNQPQHF; DNA: TGTGCCAGCAGTTCACAGGGGGCCTTTGGAAATCAGCCCCAGCATTTT
size: many; J: TRBJ2-1; D: TRBD1; V: TRBV7-9; CDR3: CASSFVDRYYNEQFF; DNA: TGTGCCAGCAGCTTTGTGGACAGGTACTACAATGAGCAGTTCTTC
size: many; J: TRBJ2-3; D: TRBD2; V: TRBV10-3; CDR3: CAINRREGDTDTQYF; DNA: TGTGCCATCAATAGGCGGGAGGGTGACACAGATACGCAGTATTTT
size: NA; J: TRBJ1-5; D: NA; V: TRBV20-1; CDR3: CSAVTGTRVDQPQHF; DNA: TGCAGTGCTGTTACCGGGACACGGGTCGATCAGCCCCAGCATTTT
size: few; J: TRBJ2-1; D: NA; V: TRBV28; CDR3: CASSPSGPASYNEQFF; DNA: TGTGCCAGCAGTCCGTCGGGACCAGCCTCCTACAATGAGCAGTTCTTC
size: many; J: TRBJ1-5; D: NA; V: TRBV7-2; CDR3: CASSLGSGQRQPQHF; DNA: TGTGCCAGCAGCTTAGGGTCCGGGCAGCGGCAGCCCCAGCATTTT
size: many; J: TRBJ2-1; D: NA; V: TRBV15; CDR3: CATSRGGTTYNEQFF; DNA: TGTGCCACCAGCAGAGGGGGGACGACCTACAATGAGCAGTTCTTC
size: few; J: TRBJ2-1; D: TRBD2; V: TRBV6-5; CDR3: CATRTSGGNEQFF; DNA: TGTGCCACCAGGACTAGCGGGGGTAATGAGCAGTTCTTC
size: few; J: TRBJ1-1; D: TRBD1; V: TRBV2; CDR3: CATLRGQGNTEAFF; DNA: TGTGCCACCCTAAGGGGACAGGGCAACACTGAAGCTTTCTTT
size: NA; J: TRBJ1-2; D: TRBD1; V: TRBV10-3; CDR3: CAISSGQGPINYGYTF; DNA: TGTGCCATCAGTTCGGGACAGGGTCCTATTAACTATGGCTACACCTTC
size: NA; J: TRBJ1-2; D: NA; V: TRBV9; CDR3: CASSEPRDARSNYGYTF; DNA: TGTGCCAGCAGCGAACCAAGGGACGCAAGATCGAACTATGGCTACACCTTC
size: many; J: TRBJ2-3; D: NA; V: TRBV27; CDR3: CASSFFRSHEDTQYF; DNA: TGTGCCAGCAGTTTCTTCCGCAGCCACGAGGATACGCAGTATTTT
size: few; J: TRBJ2-7; D: NA; V: TRBV13; CDR3: CASSFEAGVSEQYF; DNA: TGTGCCAGCAGCTTTGAGGCAGGGGTCTCCGAGCAGTACTTC
size: many; J: TRBJ1-1; D: NA; V: TRBV10-3; CDR3: CAISESQGRTEAFF; DNA: TGTGCCATCAGTGAAAGCCAGGGGCGGACTGAAGCTTTCTTT
size: many; J: TRBJ1-1; D: NA; V: TRBV6-1; CDR3: CASSEWDTEAFF; DNA: TGTGCCAGCAGTGAATGGGACACTGAAGCTTTCTTT
size: NA; J: TRBJ2-5; D: TRBD1; V: TRBV6-5; CDR3: CASSFPGQGLKTQYF; DNA: TGTGCCAGCAGCTTTCCCGGACAGGGTCTAAAGACCCAGTACTTC
size: few; J: TRBJ2-1; D: NA; V: TRBV18; CDR3: CASSTPRGRTPNEQFF; DNA: TGTGCCAGCTCAACTCCCAGGGGACGGACCCCAAATGAGCAGTTCTTC
size: NA; J: TRBJ2-3; D: NA; V: TRBV2; CDR3: CASSAEGTISTDTQYF; DNA: TGTGCCAGCAGTGCTGAGGGGACCATTAGCACAGATACGCAGTATTTT
size: NA; J: TRBJ2-3; D: TRBD2; V: TRBV5-1; CDR3: CASSLAGSGNTDTQYF; DNA: TGCGCCAGCAGCTTGGCCGGGAGCGGGAATACAGATACGCAGTATTTT
size: many; J: TRBJ1-2; D: NA; V: TRBV7-6; CDR3: CASSPTRTKGYTF; DNA: TGTGCCAGCAGCCCAACCCGGACAAAAGGCTACACCTTC
size: many; J: TRBJ1-4; D: TRBD1; V: TRBV7-2; CDR3: CASSSQGAIGEKLFF; DNA: TGTGCCAGCAGCTCCCAGGGGGCAATAGGGGAAAAACTGTTTTTT
size: many; J: TRBJ2-2; D: TRBD2; V: TRBV5-1; CDR3: CASSATGGTGELFF; DNA: TGCGCCAGCAGCGCGACGGGGGGAACCGGGGAGCTGTTTTTT
size: NA; J: TRBJ1-1; D: NA; V: TRBV12-3/TRBV12-4; CDR3: CASSLETPTEAFF; DNA: TGTGCCAGCAGTTTAGAGACGCCAACTGAAGCTTTCTTT
size: many; J: TRBJ1-1; D: TRBD1; V: TRBV6-5; CDR3: CASKRGRDTEAFF; DNA: TGTGCCAGCAAAAGGGGGCGAGACACTGAAGCTTTCTTT
size: many; J: TRBJ2-3; D: NA; V: TRBV12-3/TRBV12-4; CDR3: CASTPLSSTDTQYF; DNA: TGTGCCAGCACCCCCCTTTCTAGCACAGATACGCAGTATTTT
size: NA; J: TRBJ1-3; D: TRBD1; V: TRBV20-1; CDR3: CSARFQGRQGYGNTIYF; DNA: TGCAGTGCTAGGTTTCAAGGGCGACAGGGGTACGGAAACACCATATATTTT
size: many; J: TRBJ2-1; D: NA; V: TRBV15; CDR3: CATSRDNPHNEQFF; DNA: TGTGCCACCAGCAGAGATAACCCTCACAATGAGCAGTTCTTC
size: NA; J: TRBJ2-7; D: TRBD1; V: TRBV6-5; CDR3: CASTRTGEGEQYF; DNA: TGTGCCAGCACCCGAACAGGGGAAGGCGAGCAGTACTTC
size: NA; J: TRBJ1-5; D: NA; V: TRBV12-5; CDR3: CASGLAAERPQHF; DNA: TGTGCTAGTGGTTTGGCCGCCGAGAGGCCCCAGCATTTT